Below are 11 T cell receptor beta chains sequenced from a single sample in a study of blood T cell repertoires in COVID-19 (dated by TCRdb to 2018 to 2021). Library preparation used the immunoSEQ multiplex PCR assay. Here the immuneACCESS table is served through TCRdb, limited to in-frame sequences with V and J called. Missing clones are a known gap in these copies; in checked studies unresolved V genes cover under half, and the rest lacks a known reason. In all, the sample holds approximately 100,000 clones, and around 91% of those were seen once. Roughly 30% of the sample belongs to the ten largest clones. Sample: peripheral blood. The receptor source for this set is a woman aged 80 or older with acute or convalescent COVID-19.

The V gene is TRBV6-2 or TRBV6-3, the J gene TRBJ2-7; tentative D call: TRBD1 (7 bases). There are 15 residues in the CDR3. From germline, CDR1 is MNHEY and CDR2 SVGEGT. The ends were cut back, 4 bases at V and 4 bases at J, with 17 bases in the middle. CDR3 region: CASSFAGRGVYEQYF. CDR3 nucleotide sequence: TGTGCCAGCAGTTTCGCCGGCAGGGGGGTATACGAGCAGTACTTC.

The chain recombines TRBV10-2 with TRBJ2-5, with a possible D match to TRBD1 (5 bases). Germline assignment: CDR1 WSHSY and CDR2 SAAADI. The CDR3 covers 13 residues. The V gene lost 7 bases and the J gene lost 5 bases, with 14 bases spanning the gap. The CDR3 DNA follows: TGCGCCAGCACTCGGAGCCACAGGGAGACCCAGTACTTC. Translation: CASTRSHRETQYF.

The chain joins TRBV19 to TRBJ2-3; 9 nucleotides line up with TRBD1. V dropped 5 bases and J dropped 5; count of bases not matched to a gene: 17. This CDR3 has 18 residues. Germline V lookup: CDR1 LNHDA, CDR2 SQIVND (reference sequence). Here the CDR3 reads CASSVRITGTGWEDTQYF. The CDR3 DNA reads as TGTGCCAGTAGTGTCCGAATAACCGGGACAGGGTGGGAAGATACGCAGTATTTT.

The chain links TRBV19 to TRBJ2-5; D possibly corresponds to TRBD1 (6 bases). The ends were cut back, 3 bases at V and 2 bases at J, with 13 bases in the middle. CDR1 and CDR2 (germline): LNHDA, SQIVND (reference sequence). The CDR3 has 15 residues. This CDR3 reads CASSITDSLQETQYF. The CDR3 region has the DNA TGTGCCAGTAGTATTACGGACAGTCTTCAAGAGACCCAGTACTTC.

The J gene is TRBJ2-3, the V gene TRBV4-3; no definite D call. Germline values: CDR1 LGHNA, CDR2 YSLEER. The ends were cut back, 2 bases at V and 4 bases at J, with 4 bases in the middle. CDR3 length: 12 residues. This chain's CDR3 is CASSQRPDTQYF. In DNA, the CDR3 is TGCGCCAGCAGCCAACGTCCAGATACGCAGTATTTT.

The rearrangement uses TRBV28 and TRBJ2-7; 7 nucleotides line up with TRBD2. Germline CDR1 and CDR2: MDHEN and SYDVKM. The CDR3 consists of 15 residues. The V gene end was trimmed by 3 bases and the J gene end by 6 bases; junction bases not matched to a gene: 11. The CDR3, as DNA: TGTGCCAGCAGTTTCACGGACTGGGGGGGTGTCGAGCAGTACTTC. Translating it yields CASSFTDWGGVEQYF. Together with reference TRBV28 and TRBJ2-7, the CDR3 gives the full variable domain: DVKVTQSSRYLVKRTGEKVFLECVQDMDHENMFWYRQDPGLGLRLIYFSYDVKMKEKGDIPEGYSVSREKKERFSLILESASTNQTSMYLCASSFTDWGGVEQYFGPGTRLTVT.

The V and J genes are TRBV10-3 and TRBJ1-5; perhaps TRBD1 as D (5 bases). The germline CDR1 and CDR2 sequences are ENHRY and SYGVKD. Trimming cost V 8 bases and J 7 bases, with 12 bases left between them. The CDR3 consists of 12 residues. The CDR3 protein is CAIGQGSQPQHF. For the CDR3, the DNA is TGTGCCATCGGCCAGGGAAGCCAGCCCCAGCATTTT.

The rearrangement links TRBV19 to TRBJ1-2; D not certain. The CDR3 sequence is 16 residues long. V was trimmed by 4 bases and J by 0 bases, leaving 15 bases between them. CDR1 is LNHDA and CDR2 is SQIVND in the germline V gene (reference sequence). The CDR3 DNA sequence: TGTGCCAGTAGTAGATCGGCGAGGGTTACTAACTATGGCTACACCTTC. Translating gives CASSRSARVTNYGYTF. The whole variable domain, filled in from reference TRBV19 and TRBJ1-2, reads DGGITQSPKYLFRKEGQNVTLSCEQNLNHDAMYWYRQDPGQGLRLIYYSQIVNDFQKGDIAEGYSVSREKKESFPLTVTSAQKNPTAFYLCASSRSARVTNYGYTFGSGTRLTVV.

V and J are TRBV20-1 and TRBJ1-1; D may be TRBD1 (6 bases). Germline CDR1 DFQATT, CDR2 SNEGSKA (reference sequence). There are 14 residues in the CDR3. V was clipped by 3 bases and J by 0 bases, with 11 bases between them. The CDR3 nucleotides read TGCAGTGCTAGTCCGGACAGCTTGAACACTGAAGCTTTCTTT. Translated, it gives CSASPDSLNTEAFF.

The rearrangement uses TRBV24-1 and TRBJ1-6; TRBD1 might be the D (6 bases). This CDR3 has 15 residues. Germline V lookup: CDR1 KGHDR, CDR2 SFDVKD. V was cut by 0 bases and J by 9 bases, with 11 bases left in between. CDR3 in DNA: TGTGCCACCAGTGATTTGGGGAGGGGGTGTTCACCCCTCCACTTT. This gives the protein CATSDLGRGCSPLHF.

The rearrangement joins TRBV29-1 to TRBJ2-2, with 7 positions matching TRBD1. Unmatched junction bases numbered 8, after V lost 5 bases and J lost 5 bases. CDR1 and CDR2 from the germline V gene are SQVTM and ANQGSEA. CDR3 length: 14 amino acids. For the CDR3, the DNA is TGCAGCGTTAGCACAGGGGTGGGAACCGGGGAGCTGTTTTTT. This codes for CSVSTGVGTGELFF.